This TCR beta chain was profiled in a study of regulatory T cells in long-lasting Graves disease. The sample holds many counts of this clonotype. Its target is not known. The CDR3 has 16 residues. Per germline, CDR1 LGHDT and CDR2 YNNKEL (reference sequence). With 5 bases removed from V and 3 bases from J, the gap between germline ends came to 19 bases. Combining iRepertoire HTBI primers with Arm-PCR of CDR3 regions, the authors built TCR beta libraries. MiXCR, run by TCRdb on the multiplex PCR reads, gives a single entry per CDR3 protein. The data contain more than 300,000 distinct CDR3 sequences, around 20% of them singletons. Study-wide findings and caveats: Persistent cases favored TRBV28, TRBJ1-2 and TRBJ2-5.

Time point given: persistent/refractory GD, antithyroid drugs over 5 years with positive TRAb. From PBMCs, RNA was extracted and then used to make the TCR library. Sample: peripheral blood mononuclear cells (PBMCs), taken when the disease was refractory, from a patient treated with antithyroid drugs. The clonotype comes from a female donor with Graves disease. The chain links TRBV3-1 to TRBJ2-5; D unresolved. The chain's CDR3 is CASSSFPRSIEETQYF. CDR3 nucleotide sequence: TGTGCCAGCAGCTCCTTTCCCCGCTCGATCGAAGAGACCCAGTACTTC.